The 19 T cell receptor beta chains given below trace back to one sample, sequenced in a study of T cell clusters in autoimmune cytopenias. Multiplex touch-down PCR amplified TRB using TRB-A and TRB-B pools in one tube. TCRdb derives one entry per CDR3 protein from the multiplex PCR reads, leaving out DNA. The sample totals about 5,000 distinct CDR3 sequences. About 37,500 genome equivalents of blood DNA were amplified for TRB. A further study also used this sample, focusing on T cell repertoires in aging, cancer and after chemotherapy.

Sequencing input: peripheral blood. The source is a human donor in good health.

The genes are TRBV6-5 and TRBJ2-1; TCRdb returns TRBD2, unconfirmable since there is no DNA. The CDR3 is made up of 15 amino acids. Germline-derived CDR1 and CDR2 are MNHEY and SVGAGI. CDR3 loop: CASRLAGRPYNEQFF.

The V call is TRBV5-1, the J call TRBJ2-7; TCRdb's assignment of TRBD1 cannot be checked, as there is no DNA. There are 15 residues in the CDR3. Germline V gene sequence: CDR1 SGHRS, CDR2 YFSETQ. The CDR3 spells CASSVNAGTPYEQYF.

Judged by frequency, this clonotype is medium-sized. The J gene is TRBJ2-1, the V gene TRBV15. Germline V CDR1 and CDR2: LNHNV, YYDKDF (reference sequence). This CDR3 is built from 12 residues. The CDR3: CAVWVKDNEQFF.

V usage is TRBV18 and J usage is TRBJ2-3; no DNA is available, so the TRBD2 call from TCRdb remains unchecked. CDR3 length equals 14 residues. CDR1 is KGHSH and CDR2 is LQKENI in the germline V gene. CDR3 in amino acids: CASSDSPSTDTQYF.

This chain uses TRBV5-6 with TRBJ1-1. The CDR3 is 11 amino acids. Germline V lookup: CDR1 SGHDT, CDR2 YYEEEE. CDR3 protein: CASSLAGEAFF.

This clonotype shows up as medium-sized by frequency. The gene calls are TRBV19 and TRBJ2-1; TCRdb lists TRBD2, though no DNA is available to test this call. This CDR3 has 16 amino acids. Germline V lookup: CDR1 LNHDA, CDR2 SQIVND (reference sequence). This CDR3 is CASSRRPGTSYNEQFF.

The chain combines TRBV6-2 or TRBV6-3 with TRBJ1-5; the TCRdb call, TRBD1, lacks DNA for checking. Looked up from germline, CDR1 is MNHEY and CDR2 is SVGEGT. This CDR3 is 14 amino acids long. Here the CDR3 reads CASSYRLGDQPQHF.

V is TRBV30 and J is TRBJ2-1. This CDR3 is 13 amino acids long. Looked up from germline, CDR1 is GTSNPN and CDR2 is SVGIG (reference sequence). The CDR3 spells CAWENSHDNEQFF.

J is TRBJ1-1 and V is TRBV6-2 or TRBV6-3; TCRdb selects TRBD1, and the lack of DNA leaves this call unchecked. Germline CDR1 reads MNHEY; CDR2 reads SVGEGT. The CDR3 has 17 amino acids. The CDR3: CASSYSIGAGRNTEAFF.

The CDR3 region is CASRAGGLTGELFF. The rearrangement joins TRBV27 to TRBJ2-2; TCRdb proposes TRBD2, but this gene call is untestable without DNA. The CDR3 is 14 residues long. Germline assignment: CDR1 MNHEY and CDR2 SMNVEV (reference sequence).

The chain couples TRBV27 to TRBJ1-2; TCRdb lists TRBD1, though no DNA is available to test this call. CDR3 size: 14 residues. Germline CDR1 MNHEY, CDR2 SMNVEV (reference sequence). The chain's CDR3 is CASSQGTRAYGYTF.

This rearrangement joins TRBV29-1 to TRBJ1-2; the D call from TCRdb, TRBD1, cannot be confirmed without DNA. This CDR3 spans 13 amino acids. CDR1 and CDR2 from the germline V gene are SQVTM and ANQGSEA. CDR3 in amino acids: CSVDLGQSNGYTF.

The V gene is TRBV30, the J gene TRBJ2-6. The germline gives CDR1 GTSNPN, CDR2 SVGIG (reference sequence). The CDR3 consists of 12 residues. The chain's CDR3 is CAQDSGANVLTF. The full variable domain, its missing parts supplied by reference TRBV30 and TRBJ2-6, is SQTIHQWPATLVQPVGSPLSLECTVEGTSNPNLYWYRQAAGRGLQLLFYSVGIGQISSEVPQNLSASRPQDRQFILSSKKLLLSDSGFYLCAQDSGANVLTFGAGSRLTVL.

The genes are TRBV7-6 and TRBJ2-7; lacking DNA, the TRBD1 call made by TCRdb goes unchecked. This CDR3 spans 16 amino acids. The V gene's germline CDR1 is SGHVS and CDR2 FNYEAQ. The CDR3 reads CASSHLGGQGPYEQYF.

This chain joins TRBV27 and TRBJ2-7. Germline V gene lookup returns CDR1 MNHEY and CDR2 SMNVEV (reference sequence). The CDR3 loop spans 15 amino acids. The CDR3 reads CASSPFGGSSNEQYF.

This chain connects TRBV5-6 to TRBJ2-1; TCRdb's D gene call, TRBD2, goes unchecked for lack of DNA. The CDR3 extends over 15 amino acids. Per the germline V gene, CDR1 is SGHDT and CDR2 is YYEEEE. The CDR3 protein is CASSLTSGPYSEQFF.

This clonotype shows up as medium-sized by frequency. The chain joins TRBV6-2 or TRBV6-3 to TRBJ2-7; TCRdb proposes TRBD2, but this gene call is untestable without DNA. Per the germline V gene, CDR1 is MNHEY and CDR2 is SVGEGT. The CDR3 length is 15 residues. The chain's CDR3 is CASSYSASGSAEQYF.

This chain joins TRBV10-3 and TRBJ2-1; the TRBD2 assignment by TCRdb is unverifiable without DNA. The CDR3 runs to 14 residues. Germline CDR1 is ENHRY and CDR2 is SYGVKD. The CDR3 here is CANSREGISHEQFF.

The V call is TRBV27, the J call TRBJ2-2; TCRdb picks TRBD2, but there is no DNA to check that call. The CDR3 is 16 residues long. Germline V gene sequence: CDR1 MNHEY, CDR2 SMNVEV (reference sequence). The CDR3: CASSRSLPEITGELFF.